Below are 16 T cell receptor beta chains sequenced from a single sample in a study of shared clonotypes between healthy human individuals. Measured with immunoSEQ multiplex PCR; TCRdb has only the in-frame clones, and not every one. Of 400,000 to 500,000 clones in the sample, less than 80% were seen once. Sequencing was performed on PBMCs. The receptors originated from a woman aged 40 to 55 in good health. Some clones in this sample may be carry-over from other donors' samples.

V usage is TRBV6-5 and J usage is TRBJ1-5; 8 bases agree with TRBD1. The V gene end was trimmed by 6 bases and the J gene end by 0 bases; junction bases not matched to a gene: 4. Germline values: CDR1 MNHEY, CDR2 SVGAGI. The CDR3 loop spans 15 amino acids. CDR3 loop: CASREDRDSNQPQHF. For the CDR3, the DNA is TGTGCCAGCAGGGAGGACAGGGATAGCAATCAGCCCCAGCATTTT.

The V call is TRBV19, the J call TRBJ1-5; maybe TRBD1 (6 bases). This CDR3 is 15 amino acids long. Germline V gene sequence: CDR1 LNHDA, CDR2 SQIVND (reference sequence). Trimming took 6 bases from V and 0 from J, leaving 12 bases between them. DNA for the CDR3: TGTGCCAGTAGGCTAGGGGGGTATAGCAATCAGCCCCAGCATTTT. This codes for CASRLGGYSNQPQHF.

Details on this clone: Different DNA sequences within this sample yield the same CDR3. The V call is TRBV5-1, the J call TRBJ2-7; D is possibly TRBD2 (6 bases). Per the germline V gene, CDR1 is SGHRS and CDR2 is YFSETQ. V was pared by 0 bases and J by 1 base, with 8 bases between. There are 14 residues in the CDR3. The CDR3 spells CASSLGDSSYEQYF. The CDR3 nucleotides are TGCGCCAGCAGCTTGGGGGACTCGTCCTACGAGCAGTACTTC.

CDR3 bases: TGTGCCAGCAGTTGGGGACAGGTCGGGAATGAGCAGTTCTTC. It translates to CASSWGQVGNEQFF. V and J are TRBV27 and TRBJ2-1, with TRBD1 identical over 8 bases. After removal of 4 bases from V and 7 bases from J, the junction contained 6 bases not matched to a gene. This CDR3 region has 14 residues. Germline CDR1 and CDR2: MNHEY and SMNVEV (reference sequence).

The gene calls are TRBV7-8 and TRBJ2-5; D call uncertain. Germline CDR1 SGHVS, CDR2 FQNEAQ. This CDR3 has 13 residues. V lost 5 bases and J lost 0, with 7 bases in between. In nucleotides, the CDR3 is TGTGCCAGCAGCCTGGGAAACCAAGAGACCCAGTACTTC. This sequence encodes CASSLGNQETQYF.

The genes are TRBV7-2 and TRBJ2-5; perhaps TRBD1 as D (6 bases). Germline CDR1 SGHTA, CDR2 FQGNSA. The length of the CDR3 is 13 residues. Trimming took off 3 bases at V and 5 bases at J, with 10 bases between the two ends. The DNA for the CDR3 is TGTGCCAGCAGCTTCTGGGGGCTCGAGACCCAGTACTTC. Its protein product is CASSFWGLETQYF.

To note about this clone: In the same sample, other DNA sequences code for this CDR3. Here the CDR3 reads CAWSGTAFGEQYF. Here the CDR3 DNA reads TGTGCCTGGAGTGGGACAGCCTTTGGAGAGCAGTACTTC. J is TRBJ2-7 and V is TRBV30; tentative D call: TRBD1 (6 bases). This CDR3 has 13 amino acids. Trimming took 1 base from V and 7 from J, leaving 14 bases between them. Germline values: CDR1 GTSNPN, CDR2 SVGIG (reference sequence).

This sequence joins TRBV11-2 and TRBJ2-7; the D gene is possibly TRBD1 (6 bases). The CDR3 runs 15 residues. Looked up from germline, CDR1 is SGHAT and CDR2 is FQNNGV. V lost 5 bases and J 0 bases, leaving 14 bases between the germline ends. The CDR3 sequence: CASSPVGATSYEQYF. In DNA form, the CDR3 reads TGTGCCAGCAGCCCGGTGGGGGCAACCTCCTACGAGCAGTACTTC.

This chain uses TRBV19 with TRBJ2-5, with a tentative D call TRBD1 (5 bases). This CDR3 is 13 amino acids long. V was pared by 3 bases and J by 1 base, with 6 bases between. Germline loops: CDR1 LNHDA, CDR2 SQIVND (reference sequence). CDR3 in amino acids: CASSIRVQETQYF. For the CDR3, the DNA is TGTGCCAGTAGTATCAGGGTCCAAGAGACCCAGTACTTC.

The chain uses TRBV27 and TRBJ2-7; D might be TRBD1 (5 bases). The V end was cut by 4 bases, the J end by 0 bases, with 7 bases between. Germline assignment: CDR1 MNHEY and CDR2 SMNVEV (reference sequence). The CDR3 has 13 amino acids. In nucleotides, the CDR3 is TGTGCCAGCAGTTGGCAGGGCTCCTACGAGCAGTACTTC. Its protein product is CASSWQGSYEQYF.

Many counts were recorded for this clone. At the DNA level, this CDR3 is encoded by other sequences in the same sample as well. The rearrangement uses TRBV25-1 and TRBJ2-2; 7 nucleotides align to TRBD1. Trimming at V came to 2 bases and at J to 4 bases, leaving 4 bases not matched to a gene. CDR1 is MGHDK, CDR2 SYGVNS, per germline. CDR3 length: 15 residues. CDR3 in DNA: TGTGCCAGCAGTGAAGGGGCAGGGGGCACCGGGGAGCTGTTTTTT. Translated: CASSEGAGGTGELFF.

This clone has a single count. This chain uses TRBV7-9 with TRBJ1-1; no firm D call. V shed 5 bases and J shed 2 bases, with 15 bases lying between them. CDR1 is SEHNR and CDR2 is FQNEAQ in the germline V gene (reference sequence). The CDR3 consists of 15 residues. CDR3 loop: CASSQNSGFNTEAFF. DNA for the CDR3: TGTGCCAGCAGCCAAAATAGTGGTTTCAACACTGAAGCTTTCTTT. The full variable domain, with the rest looked up from reference TRBV7-9 and TRBJ1-1, is DTGVSQNPRHKITKRGQNVTFRCDPISEHNRLYWYRQTLGQGPEFLTYFQNEAQLEKSRLLSDRFSAERPKGSFSTLEIQRTEQGDSAMYLCASSQNSGFNTEAFFGQGTRLTVV.

This clone was counted once. The chain employs TRBV7-3 and TRBJ2-3; 7 nucleotides match TRBD2. The CDR3 spans 15 residues. V gave up 2 bases and J gave up 3 bases; unmatched junction bases: 5. In germline, CDR1 is SGHTA, CDR2 FQGTGA. In DNA, the CDR3 is TGTGCCAGCAGCTTACGGGCGGGAGTAACAGATACGCAGTATTTT. Translated, it gives CASSLRAGVTDTQYF.

The V and J genes are TRBV11-2 and TRBJ1-2, with D possibly matching TRBD1 (5 bases). The ends were cut back, 0 bases at V and 8 bases at J, with 7 bases in the middle. Germline CDR1 SGHAT, CDR2 FQNNGV. The CDR3 contains 12 residues. CDR3 protein: CASSLDKGGYTF. The CDR3 DNA sequence: TGTGCCAGCAGCTTAGACAAGGGGGGCTACACCTTC.

The chain is built from TRBV5-1 and TRBJ2-5; tentatively, D is TRBD1 (6 bases). The V end was cut by 3 bases, the J end by 0 bases, with 12 bases between. The CDR3 sequence is 15 residues long. The germline gives CDR1 SGHRS, CDR2 YFSETQ. The CDR3 DNA is TGCGCCAGCAGCTACTTACCAGGGGACCAAGAGACCCAGTACTTC. Amino acids: CASSYLPGDQETQYF.

The chain combines TRBV5-1 with TRBJ2-2; D may be TRBD1 (5 bases). The germline V gene encodes CDR1 SGHRS and CDR2 YFSETQ. The CDR3 has 15 residues. Trimming removed 4 bases at V and 4 bases at J, with 14 bases between. The CDR3 sequence is CASSQPQGRTGELFF. Written as DNA, the CDR3 is TGCGCCAGCAGCCAACCCCAGGGTCGCACCGGGGAGCTGTTTTTT. The full variable domain, in which reference TRBV5-1 and TRBJ2-2 provide the parts outside the CDR3, is KAGVTQTPRYLIKTRGQQVTLSCSPISGHRSVSWYQQTPGQGLQFLFEYFSETQRNKGNFPGRFSGRQFSNSRSEMNVSTLELGDSALYLCASSQPQGRTGELFFGEGSRLTVL.